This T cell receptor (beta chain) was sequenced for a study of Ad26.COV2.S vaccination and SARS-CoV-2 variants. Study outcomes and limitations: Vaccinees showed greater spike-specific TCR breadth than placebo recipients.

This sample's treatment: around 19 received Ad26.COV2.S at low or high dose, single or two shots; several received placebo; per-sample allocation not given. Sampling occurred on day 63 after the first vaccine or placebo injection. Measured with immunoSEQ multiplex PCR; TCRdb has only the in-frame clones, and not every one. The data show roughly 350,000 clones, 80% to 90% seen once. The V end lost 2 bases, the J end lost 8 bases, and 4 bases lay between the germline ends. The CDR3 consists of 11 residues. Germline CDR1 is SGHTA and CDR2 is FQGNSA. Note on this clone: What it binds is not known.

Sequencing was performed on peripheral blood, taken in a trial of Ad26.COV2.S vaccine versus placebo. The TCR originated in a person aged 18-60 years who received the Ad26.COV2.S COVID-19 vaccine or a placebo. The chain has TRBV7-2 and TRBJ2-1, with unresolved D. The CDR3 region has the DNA TGTGCCAGCAGCTTAACCTATGAGCAGTTCTTC. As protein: CASSLTYEQFF.